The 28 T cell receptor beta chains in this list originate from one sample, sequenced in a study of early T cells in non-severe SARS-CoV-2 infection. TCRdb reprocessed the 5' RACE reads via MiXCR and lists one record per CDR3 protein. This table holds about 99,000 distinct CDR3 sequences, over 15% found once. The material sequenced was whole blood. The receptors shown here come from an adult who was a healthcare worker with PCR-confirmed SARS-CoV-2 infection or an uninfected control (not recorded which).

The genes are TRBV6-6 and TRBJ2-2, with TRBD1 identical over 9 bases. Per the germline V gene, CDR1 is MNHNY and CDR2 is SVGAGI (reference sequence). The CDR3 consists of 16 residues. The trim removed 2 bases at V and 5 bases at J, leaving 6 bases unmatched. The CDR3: CASSYAGQGFTGELFF. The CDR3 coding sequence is TGTGCCAGCAGTTACGCGGGACAGGGCTTTACCGGGGAGCTGTTTTTT.

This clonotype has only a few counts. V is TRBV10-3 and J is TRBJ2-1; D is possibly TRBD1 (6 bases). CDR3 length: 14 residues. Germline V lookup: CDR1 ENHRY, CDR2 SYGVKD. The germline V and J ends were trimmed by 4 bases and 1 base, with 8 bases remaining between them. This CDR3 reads CAISVGGSYNEQFF. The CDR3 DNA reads TGTGCCATCAGTGTAGGGGGTTCCTACAATGAGCAGTTCTTC.

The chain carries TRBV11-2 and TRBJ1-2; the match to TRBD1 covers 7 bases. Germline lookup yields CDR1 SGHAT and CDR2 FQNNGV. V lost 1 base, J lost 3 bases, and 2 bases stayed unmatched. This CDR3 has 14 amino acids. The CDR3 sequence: CASSLGQGYYGYTF. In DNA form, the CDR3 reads TGTGCCAGCAGCTTAGGACAGGGCTACTATGGCTACACCTTC. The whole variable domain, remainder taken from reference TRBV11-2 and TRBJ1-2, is EAGVAQSPRYKIIEKRQSVAFWCNPISGHATLYWYQQILGQGPKLLIQFQNNGVVDDSQLPKDRFSAERLKGVDSTLKIQPAKLEDSAVYLCASSLGQGYYGYTFGSGTRLTVV.

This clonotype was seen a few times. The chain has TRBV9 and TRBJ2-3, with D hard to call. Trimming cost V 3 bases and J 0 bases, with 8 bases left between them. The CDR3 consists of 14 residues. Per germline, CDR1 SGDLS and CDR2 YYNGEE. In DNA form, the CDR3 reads TGTGCCAGCAGCGCCCTTCCTAGCACAGATACGCAGTATTTT. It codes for CASSALPSTDTQYF.

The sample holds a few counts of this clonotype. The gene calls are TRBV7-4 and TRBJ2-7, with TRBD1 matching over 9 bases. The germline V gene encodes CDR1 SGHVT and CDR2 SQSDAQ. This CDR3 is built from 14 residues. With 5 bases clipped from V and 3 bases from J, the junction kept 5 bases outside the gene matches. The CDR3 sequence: CASSMTGGFYEQYF. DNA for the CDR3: TGTGCCAGCAGCATGACAGGGGGGTTCTACGAGCAGTACTTC.

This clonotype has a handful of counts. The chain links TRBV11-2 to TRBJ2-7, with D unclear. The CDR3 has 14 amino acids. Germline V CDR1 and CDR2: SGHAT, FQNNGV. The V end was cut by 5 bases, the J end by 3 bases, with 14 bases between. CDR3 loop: CASSPTYLSYEQYF. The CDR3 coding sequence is TGTGCCAGCAGCCCGACCTATCTTAGCTACGAGCAGTACTTC.

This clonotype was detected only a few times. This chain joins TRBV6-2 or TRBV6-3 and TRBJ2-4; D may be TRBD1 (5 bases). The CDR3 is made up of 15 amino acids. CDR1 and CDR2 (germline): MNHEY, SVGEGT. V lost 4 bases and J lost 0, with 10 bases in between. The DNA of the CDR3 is TGTGCCAGCAGTTCGCGACAGCTAGCCAAAAACATTCAGTACTTC. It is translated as CASSSRQLAKNIQYF.

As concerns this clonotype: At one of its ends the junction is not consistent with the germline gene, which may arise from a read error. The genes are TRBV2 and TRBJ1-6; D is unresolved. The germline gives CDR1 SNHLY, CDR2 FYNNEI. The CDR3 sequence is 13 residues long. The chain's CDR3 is CASKDTYNSPLHF. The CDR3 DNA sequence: TGTGCCAGCAAAGACACCTACAATTCACCCCTCCACTTT.

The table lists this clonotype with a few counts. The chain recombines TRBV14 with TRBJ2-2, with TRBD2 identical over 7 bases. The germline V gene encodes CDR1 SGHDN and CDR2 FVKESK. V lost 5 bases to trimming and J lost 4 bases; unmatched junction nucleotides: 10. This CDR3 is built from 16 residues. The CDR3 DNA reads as TGTGCCAGCAGCTTGGCCGGGACTAAGTTCACCGGGGAGCTGTTTTTT. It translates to CASSLAGTKFTGELFF.

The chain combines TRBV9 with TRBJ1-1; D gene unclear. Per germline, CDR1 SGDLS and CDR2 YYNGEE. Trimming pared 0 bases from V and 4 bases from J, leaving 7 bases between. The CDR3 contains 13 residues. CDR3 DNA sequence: TGTGCCAGCAGCGTAGACCACAGCACTGAAGCTTTCTTT. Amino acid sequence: CASSVDHSTEAFF.

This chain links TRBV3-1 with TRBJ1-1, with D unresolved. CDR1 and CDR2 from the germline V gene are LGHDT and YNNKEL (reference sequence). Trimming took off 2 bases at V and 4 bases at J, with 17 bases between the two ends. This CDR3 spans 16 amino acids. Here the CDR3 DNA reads TGTGCCAGCAGCCAACCCCACGGATGGGCCGGCACTGAAGCTTTCTTT. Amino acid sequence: CASSQPHGWAGTEAFF.

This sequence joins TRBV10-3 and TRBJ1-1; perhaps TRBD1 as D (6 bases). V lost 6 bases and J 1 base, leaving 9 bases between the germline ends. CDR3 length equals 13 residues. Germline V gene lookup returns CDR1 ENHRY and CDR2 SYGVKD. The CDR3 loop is CAIRGQPNTEAFF. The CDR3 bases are TGTGCCATCAGAGGACAGCCGAACACTGAAGCTTTCTTT.

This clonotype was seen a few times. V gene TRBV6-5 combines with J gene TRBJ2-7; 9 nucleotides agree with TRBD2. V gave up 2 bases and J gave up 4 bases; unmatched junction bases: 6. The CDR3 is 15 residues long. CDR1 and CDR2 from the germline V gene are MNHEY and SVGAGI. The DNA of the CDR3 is TGTGCCAGCAGTTACGGGGCGGGAGGGCCGTACGAGCAGTACTTC. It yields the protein CASSYGAGGPYEQYF.

CDR3 coding DNA: TGCAGTGCTAGAAGCGGGGGTAGCACAGATACGCAGTATTTT. This sequence encodes CSARSGGSTDTQYF. The chain links TRBV20-1 to TRBJ2-3; 8 bases align to TRBD2. V lost 2 bases, J lost 0 bases, and 1 base stayed unmatched. The CDR3 is made up of 14 amino acids. In germline, CDR1 is DFQATT, CDR2 SNEGSKA (reference sequence).

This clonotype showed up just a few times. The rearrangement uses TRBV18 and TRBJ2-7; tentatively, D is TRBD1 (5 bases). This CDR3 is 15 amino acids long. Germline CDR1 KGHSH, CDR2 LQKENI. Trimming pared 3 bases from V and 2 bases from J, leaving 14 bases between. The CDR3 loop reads CASSPQGARPYEQYF. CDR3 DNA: TGTGCCAGCTCACCCCAAGGGGCTCGTCCCTACGAGCAGTACTTC. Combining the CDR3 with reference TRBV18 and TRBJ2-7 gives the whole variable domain NAGVMQNPRHLVRRRGQEARLRCSPMKGHSHVYWYRQLPEEGLKFMVYLQKENIIDESGMPKERFSAEFPKEGPSILRIQQVVRGDSAAYFCASSPQGARPYEQYFGPGTRLTVT.

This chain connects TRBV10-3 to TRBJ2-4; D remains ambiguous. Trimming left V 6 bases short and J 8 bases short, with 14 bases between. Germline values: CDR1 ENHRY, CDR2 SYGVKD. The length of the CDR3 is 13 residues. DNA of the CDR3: TGTGCCATCAGAGATATACTACGGGACATTCAGTACTTC. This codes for CAIRDILRDIQYF.

CDR3: CSASPQGSSYEQYF. The CDR3 nucleotides are TGCAGTGCTTCCCCCCAGGGGAGTAGCTACGAGCAGTACTTC. The chain has TRBV20-1 and TRBJ2-7; D perhaps matches TRBD1 (6 bases). This CDR3 is built from 14 residues. Germline loops: CDR1 DFQATT, CDR2 SNEGSKA (reference sequence). V was cut by 5 bases and J by 3 bases, with 17 bases left in between.

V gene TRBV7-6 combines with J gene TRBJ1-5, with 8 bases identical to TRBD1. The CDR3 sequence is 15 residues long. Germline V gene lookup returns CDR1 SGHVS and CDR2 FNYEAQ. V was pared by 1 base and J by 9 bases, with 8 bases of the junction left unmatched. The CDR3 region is CASSLGPGTGAPQHF. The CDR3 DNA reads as TGTGCCAGCAGCTTAGGACCAGGGACAGGCGCGCCCCAGCATTTT.

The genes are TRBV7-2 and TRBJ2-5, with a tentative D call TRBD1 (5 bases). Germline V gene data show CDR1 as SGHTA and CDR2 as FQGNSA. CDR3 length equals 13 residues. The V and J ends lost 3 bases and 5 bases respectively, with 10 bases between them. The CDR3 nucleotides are TGTGCCAGCAGCTTCGACAGAGTGGAGACCCAGTACTTC. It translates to CASSFDRVETQYF.

The CDR3 DNA reads TGTGCCAGCAGCTGGACCGGGAACAATGAGCAGTTCTTC. It codes for CASSWTGNNEQFF. This chain connects TRBV11-2 to TRBJ2-1; D may be TRBD2 (5 bases). Trimming cost V 4 bases and J 5 bases, with 9 bases left between them. This CDR3 is 13 amino acids long. Germline CDR1 is SGHAT and CDR2 is FQNNGV.

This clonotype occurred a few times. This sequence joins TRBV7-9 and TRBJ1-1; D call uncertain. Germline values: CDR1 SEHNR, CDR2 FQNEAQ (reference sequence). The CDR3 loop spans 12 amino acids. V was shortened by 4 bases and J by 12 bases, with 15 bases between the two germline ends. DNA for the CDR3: TGTGCCAGCAGCTATACTGACCTGGGCTCTTTCTTT. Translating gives CASSYTDLGSFF.

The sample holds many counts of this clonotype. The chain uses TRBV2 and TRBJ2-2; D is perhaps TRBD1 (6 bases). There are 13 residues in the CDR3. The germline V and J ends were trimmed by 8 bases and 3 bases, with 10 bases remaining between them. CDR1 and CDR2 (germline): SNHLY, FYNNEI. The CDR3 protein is CASGNRDTGELFF. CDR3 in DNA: TGTGCCAGCGGCAACAGGGACACCGGGGAGCTGTTTTTT.

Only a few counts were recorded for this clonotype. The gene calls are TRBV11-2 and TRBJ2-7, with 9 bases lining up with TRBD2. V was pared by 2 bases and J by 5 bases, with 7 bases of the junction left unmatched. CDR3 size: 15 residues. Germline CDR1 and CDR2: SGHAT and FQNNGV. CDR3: CASSLLAGTVHEQYF. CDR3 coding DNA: TGTGCCAGCAGCTTACTAGCGGGAACAGTCCACGAGCAGTACTTC.

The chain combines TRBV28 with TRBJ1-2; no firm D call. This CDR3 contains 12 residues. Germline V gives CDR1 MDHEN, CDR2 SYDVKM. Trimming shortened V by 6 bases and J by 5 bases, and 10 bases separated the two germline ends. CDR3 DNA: TGTGCCAGCAGGGAACCGATGTATGGCTACACCTTC. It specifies CASREPMYGYTF.

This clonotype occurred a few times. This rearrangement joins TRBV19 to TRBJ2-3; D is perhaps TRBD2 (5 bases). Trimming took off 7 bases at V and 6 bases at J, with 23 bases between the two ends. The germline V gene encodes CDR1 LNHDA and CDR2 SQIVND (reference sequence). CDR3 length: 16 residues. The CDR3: CASKRYVTSGEDTQYF. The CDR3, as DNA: TGTGCCAGTAAGAGATACGTTACTAGTGGAGAGGATACGCAGTATTTT.

CDR3 DNA: TGTGCCAGCAGTGACCCTGCGGGCGAGCAGTTCTTC. It is translated as CASSDPAGEQFF. The V and J genes are TRBV6-4 and TRBJ2-1; a weak D match, TRBD2 (5 bases). CDR1 and CDR2 from the germline V gene are MRHNA and SNTAGT. Trimming cost V 2 bases and J 10 bases, with 9 bases left between them. The CDR3 length is 12 residues.

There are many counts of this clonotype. In nucleotides, the CDR3 is TGTGCCAGCAGTTACTTGGCGCTACCCCTCTCCTACAATGAGCAGTTCTTC. Translated: CASSYLALPLSYNEQFF. V gene TRBV6-2 or TRBV6-3 combines with J gene TRBJ2-1, with unresolved D. The V gene's germline CDR1 is MNHEY and CDR2 SVGEGT. Trimming shortened V by 1 base and J by 0 bases, and 13 bases separated the two germline ends. The CDR3 is 17 amino acids.

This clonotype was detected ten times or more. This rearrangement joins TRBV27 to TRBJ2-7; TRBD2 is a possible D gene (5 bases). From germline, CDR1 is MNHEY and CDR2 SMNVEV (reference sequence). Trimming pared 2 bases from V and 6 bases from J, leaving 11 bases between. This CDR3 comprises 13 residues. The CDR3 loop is CASSLVGEGEQYF. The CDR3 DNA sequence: TGTGCCAGCAGTTTAGTGGGAGAGGGCGAGCAGTACTTC.